One and the same sample provided the 16 T cell receptor beta chains below, sequenced in a study of graft-versus-host responses after intestinal transplantation. Graft tissue processing released intraepithelial and lamina propria lymphocytes. Sequenced by immunoSEQ multiplex PCR; TCRdb stores in-frame clones only, minus some. The table has about 37,000 clones, about nine tenths seen once. The source was ileum tissue, collected almost 210 days after intestinal transplant. Receptor source: a human patient who received an intestinal transplant, so some T cells may come from the graft donor.

This chain uses TRBV5-1 with TRBJ2-3; TRBD1 aligns across 7 bases. J lost 0 bases, V lost 3 bases, and 13 bases had no gene match. The CDR3 totals 18 residues. The germline V gene has CDR1 SGHRS and CDR2 YFSETQ. The CDR3 bases are TGCGCCAGCAGCTACCGCCGGGACAGCCTAACTAGCACAGATACGCAGTATTTT. Amino acids: CASSYRRDSLTSTDTQYF.

The chain combines TRBV4-1 with TRBJ1-1, with D maybe TRBD1 (5 bases). This CDR3 is 14 amino acids long. Trimming took 0 bases from V and 6 from J, leaving 11 bases between them. Germline CDR1 reads MGHRA; CDR2 reads YSYEKL. Here the CDR3 reads CASSQEEGKSEAFF. CDR3 DNA sequence: TGCGCCAGCAGCCAAGAAGAGGGGAAGTCTGAAGCTTTCTTT.

The chain combines TRBV5-1 with TRBJ1-6; D is uncertain. V lost 2 bases to trimming and J lost 6 bases, with 9 bases between them. The CDR3 consists of 14 residues. Germline assignment: CDR1 SGHRS and CDR2 YFSETQ. This chain's CDR3 is CASSFGVTNSPLHF. The DNA of the CDR3 is TGCGCCAGCAGCTTCGGGGTAACTAATTCACCCCTCCACTTT.

The chain has TRBV28 and TRBJ2-1; either TRBD1 or TRBD2 may fit D (5 bases each). The CDR3 has 17 amino acids. V was trimmed by 5 bases and J by 6 bases, leaving 23 bases between them. CDR1 and CDR2 from the germline V gene are MDHEN and SYDVKM. DNA of the CDR3: TGTGCCAGCAGTACCCCACGGGGCAGGGCTGAAAGCAATGAGCAGTTCTTC. Translated, it gives CASSTPRGRAESNEQFF.

The chain recombines TRBV19 with TRBJ2-6, with 10 bases matching TRBD1. The CDR3 is made up of 19 amino acids. The junction had 11 bases not matched to a gene; V was cut back by 3 bases and J by 3 bases. Germline-derived CDR1 and CDR2 are LNHDA and SQIVND (reference sequence). The CDR3 coding sequence is TGTGCCAGTAGTATCCCTCGACAGGGGGCGCAGTATGGGGCCAACGTCCTGACTTTC. Protein: CASSIPRQGAQYGANVLTF. The whole variable domain, filled in from reference TRBV19 and TRBJ2-6, reads DGGITQSPKYLFRKEGQNVTLSCEQNLNHDAMYWYRQDPGQGLRLIYYSQIVNDFQKGDIAEGYSVSREKKESFPLTVTSAQKNPTAFYLCASSIPRQGAQYGANVLTFGAGSRLTVL.

The chain uses TRBV27 and TRBJ1-2, with D unclear. V lost 5 bases, J lost 4 bases, and 20 bases lay in between. The CDR3 consists of 16 residues. Germline CDR1 reads MNHEY; CDR2 reads SMNVEV (reference sequence). The CDR3 is CASSPRVLRGLYGYTF. As DNA, the CDR3 is TGTGCCAGCAGTCCTCGGGTACTACGAGGGCTCTATGGCTACACCTTC.

This chain links TRBV5-6 with TRBJ1-3, with D hard to call. V gave up 5 bases and J gave up 3 bases, with 6 bases separating them. There are 12 residues in the CDR3. Germline lookup yields CDR1 SGHDT and CDR2 YYEEEE. In nucleotides, the CDR3 is TGTGCCAGCAGTAGAAATGGAAACACCATATATTTT. The encoded protein is CASSRNGNTIYF.

The V and J genes are TRBV28 and TRBJ2-3, with unresolved D. V was trimmed by 5 bases and J by 2 bases, leaving 2 bases between them. The CDR3 extends over 11 amino acids. The germline V gene has CDR1 MDHEN and CDR2 SYDVKM. Here the CDR3 reads CASSVTDTQYF. The CDR3 DNA sequence: TGTGCCAGCAGTGTCACAGATACGCAGTATTTT. The full variable domain, completed using reference TRBV28 and TRBJ2-3, is DVKVTQSSRYLVKRTGEKVFLECVQDMDHENMFWYRQDPGLGLRLIYFSYDVKMKEKGDIPEGYSVSREKKERFSLILESASTNQTSMYLCASSVTDTQYFGPGTRLTVL.

This clone was counted only a few times. The V call is TRBV6-1, the J call TRBJ2-7; weak D call: TRBD2 (6 bases). Germline-derived CDR1 and CDR2 are MNHNS and SASEGT. Between the trimmed V and J ends, which lost 1 base and 3 bases, there was a span of 10 bases. This CDR3 has 14 residues. The CDR3 DNA follows: TGTGCCAGCAGTGAAGGGCAGGGACTCTACGAGCAGTACTTC. Encoded protein: CASSEGQGLYEQYF.

The rearrangement links TRBV5-1 to TRBJ1-5; a possible D gene is TRBD1 (5 bases). V was clipped by 1 base and J by 4 bases, with 9 bases between them. The germline CDR1 and CDR2 sequences are SGHRS and YFSETQ. The CDR3 loop spans 14 amino acids. The CDR3 protein is CASSLSGGNQPQHF. DNA for the CDR3: TGCGCCAGCAGCTTGTCGGGGGGAAATCAGCCCCAGCATTTT.

Written as DNA, the CDR3 is TGCGCCAGCAGCTTGGTGGGCAAGGAAAACATTCAGTACTTC. Its protein is CASSLVGKENIQYF. J is TRBJ2-4 and V is TRBV5-1; no reliable D call. Germline lookup yields CDR1 SGHRS and CDR2 YFSETQ. The CDR3 spans 14 residues. Trimming removed 0 bases at V and 5 bases at J, with 9 bases between.

The chain employs TRBV5-4 and TRBJ2-7; tentatively, D is TRBD2 (7 bases). The CDR3 covers 15 residues. V was trimmed by 7 bases and J by 2 bases, leaving 19 bases between them. Germline V gene data show CDR1 as SGHNT and CDR2 as YYREEE (reference sequence). The CDR3 loop is CASRGARDSTYEQYF. CDR3 coding DNA: TGTGCCAGCCGGGGGGCGAGGGACTCTACCTACGAGCAGTACTTC.

The chain is built from TRBV7-2 and TRBJ2-7; either TRBD1 or TRBD2 may fit D (6 bases each). There are 14 residues in the CDR3. The germline gives CDR1 SGHTA, CDR2 FQGNSA. Deletions cut 2 bases from V and 2 bases from J, with 10 bases between. The CDR3 sequence is CASSLIGGAYEQYF. CDR3 nucleotide sequence: TGTGCCAGCAGCTTAATCGGGGGCGCCTACGAGCAGTACTTC.

The chain has TRBV7-9 and TRBJ1-2; 7 positions agree with TRBD1. The CDR3 loop spans 14 amino acids. The germline gives CDR1 SEHNR, CDR2 FQNEAQ (reference sequence). The junction had 6 bases not matched to a gene; V was cut back by 4 bases and J by 4 bases. The CDR3 protein is CASSSGTDGYGYTF. The CDR3 coding sequence is TGTGCCAGCAGCTCAGGGACAGACGGCTATGGCTACACCTTC.

The rearrangement links TRBV11-2 to TRBJ2-3; no firm D call. Germline V lookup: CDR1 SGHAT, CDR2 FQNNGV. Trimming left V 2 bases short and J 5 bases short, with 11 bases between. The CDR3 sequence is 14 residues long. In DNA form, the CDR3 reads TGTGCCAGCAGCTTAACCTCCACGCAAGATACGCAGTATTTT. This encodes CASSLTSTQDTQYF.

In its sample, this clone was seen once. The rearrangement joins TRBV19 to TRBJ2-7, with 8 positions matching TRBD2. The V gene's germline CDR1 is LNHDA and CDR2 SQIVND (reference sequence). Trimming at V came to 5 bases and at J to 3 bases, leaving 6 bases not matched to a gene. The CDR3 spans 14 residues. In nucleotides, the CDR3 is TGTGCCAGTAGTTCCCTAGCGGGCATCTACGAGCAGTACTTC. It is translated as CASSSLAGIYEQYF.